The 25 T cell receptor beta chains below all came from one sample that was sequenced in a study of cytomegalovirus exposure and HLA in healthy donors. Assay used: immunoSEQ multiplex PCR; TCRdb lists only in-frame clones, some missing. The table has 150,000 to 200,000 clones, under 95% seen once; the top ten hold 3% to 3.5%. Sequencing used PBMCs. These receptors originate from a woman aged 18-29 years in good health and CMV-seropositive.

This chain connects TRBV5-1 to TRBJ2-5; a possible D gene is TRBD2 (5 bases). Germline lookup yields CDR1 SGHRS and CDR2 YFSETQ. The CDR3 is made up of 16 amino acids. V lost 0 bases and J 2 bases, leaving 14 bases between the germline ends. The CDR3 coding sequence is TGCGCCAGCAGCTTGGGTGGAGGAGTGGGGCAAGAGACCCAGTACTTC. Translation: CASSLGGGVGQETQYF.

CDR3 bases: TGTGCCAGCCCCCGGGGGACTGAAGCTTTCTTT. Residues: CASPRGTEAFF. The chain carries TRBV28 and TRBJ1-1; maybe TRBD1 (5 bases). The V gene lost 8 bases and the J gene lost 5 bases, with 9 bases spanning the gap. Germline V gives CDR1 MDHEN, CDR2 SYDVKM. The CDR3 runs to 11 residues.

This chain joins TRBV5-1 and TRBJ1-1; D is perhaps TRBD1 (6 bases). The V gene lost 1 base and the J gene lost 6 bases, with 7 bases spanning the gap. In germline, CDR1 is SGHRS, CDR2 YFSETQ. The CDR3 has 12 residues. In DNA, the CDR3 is TGCGCCAGCAGCTTGACAGGGTCTGAAGCTTTCTTT. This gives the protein CASSLTGSEAFF.

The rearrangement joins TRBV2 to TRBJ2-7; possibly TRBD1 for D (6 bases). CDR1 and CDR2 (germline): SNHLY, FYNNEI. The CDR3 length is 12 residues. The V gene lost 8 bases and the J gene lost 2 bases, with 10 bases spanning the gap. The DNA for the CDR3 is TGTGCCAGCTCGGGACACCCCTACGAGCAGTACTTC. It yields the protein CASSGHPYEQYF.

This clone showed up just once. CDR3 bases: TGTGCCAGTAGTAACCAGCGGGAGACAGAGACCCAGTACTTC. Amino acids: CASSNQRETETQYF. J is TRBJ2-5 and V is TRBV19, with 8 bases lining up with TRBD2. This CDR3 is built from 14 residues. Trimming cost V 4 bases and J 4 bases; bases outside gene matches: 5. Germline V CDR1 and CDR2: LNHDA, SQIVND (reference sequence).

CDR3 region: CASSYSADRGNQPQHF. The CDR3, as DNA: TGTGCCAGCAGTTACTCGGCGGACAGGGGTAATCAGCCCCAGCATTTT. The rearrangement links TRBV6-8 to TRBJ1-5; 9 bases align to TRBD1. This CDR3 contains 16 residues. The V gene end was trimmed by 0 bases and the J gene end by 4 bases; junction bases not matched to a gene: 4. Germline-derived CDR1 and CDR2 are MNHGY and SAAAGT.

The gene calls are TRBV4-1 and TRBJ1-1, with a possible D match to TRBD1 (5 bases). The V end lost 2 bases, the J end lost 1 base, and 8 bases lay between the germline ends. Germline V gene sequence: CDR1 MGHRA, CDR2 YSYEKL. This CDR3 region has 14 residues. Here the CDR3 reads CASSQHRSNTEAFF. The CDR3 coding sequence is TGCGCCAGCAGCCAACACAGGTCGAACACTGAAGCTTTCTTT.

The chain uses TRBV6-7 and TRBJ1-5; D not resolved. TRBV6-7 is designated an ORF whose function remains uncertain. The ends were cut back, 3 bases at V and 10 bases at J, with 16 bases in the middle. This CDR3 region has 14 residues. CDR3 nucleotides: TGTGCCAGCAGTTATCAGGTGTGGCCGAAACCCCAGCATTTT. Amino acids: CASSYQVWPKPQHF.

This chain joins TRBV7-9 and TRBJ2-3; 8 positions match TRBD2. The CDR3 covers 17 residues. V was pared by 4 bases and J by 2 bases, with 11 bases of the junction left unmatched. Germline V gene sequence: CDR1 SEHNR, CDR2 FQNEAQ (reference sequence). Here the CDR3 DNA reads TGTGCCAGCAGCTCTACTGGGAAGCGGGGGAACACAGATACGCAGTATTTT. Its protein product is CASSSTGKRGNTDTQYF.

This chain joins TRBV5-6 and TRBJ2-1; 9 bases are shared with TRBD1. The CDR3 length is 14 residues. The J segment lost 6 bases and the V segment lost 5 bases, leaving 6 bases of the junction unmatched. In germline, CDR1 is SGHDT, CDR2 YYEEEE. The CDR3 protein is CASRRGQGGNEQFF. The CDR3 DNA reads TGTGCCAGCAGACGGGGACAGGGTGGCAATGAGCAGTTCTTC.

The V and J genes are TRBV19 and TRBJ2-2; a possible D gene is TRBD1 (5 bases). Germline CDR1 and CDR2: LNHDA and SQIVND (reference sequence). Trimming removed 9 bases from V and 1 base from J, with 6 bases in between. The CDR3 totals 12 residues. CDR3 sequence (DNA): TGTGCCAGCGGACAGAACACCGGGGAGCTGTTTTTT. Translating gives CASGQNTGELFF.

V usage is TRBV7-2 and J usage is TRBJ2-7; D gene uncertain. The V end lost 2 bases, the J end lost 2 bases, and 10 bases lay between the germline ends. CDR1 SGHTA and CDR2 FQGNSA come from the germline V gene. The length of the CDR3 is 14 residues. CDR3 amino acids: CASSLLGTAYEQYF. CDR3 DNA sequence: TGTGCCAGCAGCTTATTGGGTACAGCCTACGAGCAGTACTTC.

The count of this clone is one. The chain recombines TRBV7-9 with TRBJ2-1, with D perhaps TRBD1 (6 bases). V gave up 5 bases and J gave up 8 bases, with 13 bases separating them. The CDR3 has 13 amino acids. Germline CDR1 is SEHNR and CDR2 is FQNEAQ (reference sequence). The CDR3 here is CASSPGTFDEQFF. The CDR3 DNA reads TGTGCCAGCAGCCCGGGGACATTCGATGAGCAGTTCTTC. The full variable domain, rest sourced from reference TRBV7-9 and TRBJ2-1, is DTGVSQNPRHKITKRGQNVTFRCDPISEHNRLYWYRQTLGQGPEFLTYFQNEAQLEKSRLLSDRFSAERPKGSFSTLEIQRTEQGDSAMYLCASSPGTFDEQFFGPGTRLTVL.

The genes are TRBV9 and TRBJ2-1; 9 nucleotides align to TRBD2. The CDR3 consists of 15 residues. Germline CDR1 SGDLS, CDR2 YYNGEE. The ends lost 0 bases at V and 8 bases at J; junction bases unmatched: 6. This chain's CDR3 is CASSVVASGTDEQFF. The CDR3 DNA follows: TGTGCCAGCAGCGTAGTGGCTAGCGGGACGGATGAGCAGTTCTTC.

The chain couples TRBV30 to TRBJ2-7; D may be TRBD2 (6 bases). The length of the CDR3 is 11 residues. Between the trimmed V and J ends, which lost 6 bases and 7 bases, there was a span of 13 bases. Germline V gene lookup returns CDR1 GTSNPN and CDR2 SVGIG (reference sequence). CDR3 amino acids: CACGLGGEQYF. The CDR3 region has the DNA TGTGCCTGCGGTCTCGGGGGAGAGCAGTACTTC.

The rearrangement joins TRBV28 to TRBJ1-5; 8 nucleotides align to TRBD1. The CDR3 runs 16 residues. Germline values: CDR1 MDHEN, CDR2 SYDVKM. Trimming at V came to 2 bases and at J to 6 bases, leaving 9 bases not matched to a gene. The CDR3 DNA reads TGTGCCAGCAGTTTAGAAGTCGGACAGGGAGGTCAGCCCCAGCATTTT. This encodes CASSLEVGQGGQPQHF.

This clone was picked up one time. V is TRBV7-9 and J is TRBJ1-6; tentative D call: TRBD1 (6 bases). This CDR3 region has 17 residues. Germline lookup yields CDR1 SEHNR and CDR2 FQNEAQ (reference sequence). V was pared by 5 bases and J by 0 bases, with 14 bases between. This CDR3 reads CASSGDTASSYNSPLHF. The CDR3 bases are TGTGCCAGCAGCGGGGACACCGCCAGCTCCTATAATTCACCCCTCCACTTT. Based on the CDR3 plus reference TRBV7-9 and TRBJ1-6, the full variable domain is DTGVSQNPRHKITKRGQNVTFRCDPISEHNRLYWYRQTLGQGPEFLTYFQNEAQLEKSRLLSDRFSAERPKGSFSTLEIQRTEQGDSAMYLCASSGDTASSYNSPLHFGNGTRLTVT.

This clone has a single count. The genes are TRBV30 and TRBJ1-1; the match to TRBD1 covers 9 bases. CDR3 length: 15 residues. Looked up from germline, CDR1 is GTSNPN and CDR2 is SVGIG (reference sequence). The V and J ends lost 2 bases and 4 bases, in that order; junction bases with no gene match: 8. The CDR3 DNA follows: TGTGCCTGGAGTATTATACAGGGGGCTTTCACTGAAGCTTTCTTT. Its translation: CAWSIIQGAFTEAFF.

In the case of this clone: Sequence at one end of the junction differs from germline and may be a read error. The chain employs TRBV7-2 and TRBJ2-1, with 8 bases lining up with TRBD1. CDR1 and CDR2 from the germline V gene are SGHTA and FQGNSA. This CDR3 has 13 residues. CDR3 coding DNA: TGTGCCAGCAGCCGAACCAACCGGGACAGGCTTATCTTC. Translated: CASSRTNRDRLIF.

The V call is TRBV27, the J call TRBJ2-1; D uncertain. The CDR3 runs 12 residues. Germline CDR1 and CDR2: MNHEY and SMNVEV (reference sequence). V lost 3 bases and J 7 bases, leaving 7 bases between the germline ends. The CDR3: CASSFPGNEQFF. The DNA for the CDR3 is TGTGCCAGCAGTTTCCCCGGGAATGAGCAGTTCTTC.

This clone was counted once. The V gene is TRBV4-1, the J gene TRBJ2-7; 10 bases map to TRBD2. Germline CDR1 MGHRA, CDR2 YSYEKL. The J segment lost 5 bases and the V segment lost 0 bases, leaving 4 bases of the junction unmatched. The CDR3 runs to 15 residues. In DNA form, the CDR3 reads TGCGCCAGCAGCCAAGAGAGCGGGAGGGCGGACGAGCAGTACTTC. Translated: CASSQESGRADEQYF.

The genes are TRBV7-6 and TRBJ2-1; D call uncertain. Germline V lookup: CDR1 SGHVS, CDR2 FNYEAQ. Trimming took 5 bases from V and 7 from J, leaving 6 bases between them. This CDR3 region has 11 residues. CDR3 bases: TGTGCCAGCAGCCCCGGGAATGAGCAGTTCTTC. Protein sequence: CASSPGNEQFF.

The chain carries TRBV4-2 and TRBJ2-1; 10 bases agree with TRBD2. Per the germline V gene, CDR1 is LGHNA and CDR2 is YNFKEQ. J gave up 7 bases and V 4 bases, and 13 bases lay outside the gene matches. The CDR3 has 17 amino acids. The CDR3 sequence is CASSLGEKLAGENEQFF. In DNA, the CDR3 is TGTGCCAGCAGCCTTGGGGAGAAGCTAGCGGGAGAGAATGAGCAGTTCTTC.

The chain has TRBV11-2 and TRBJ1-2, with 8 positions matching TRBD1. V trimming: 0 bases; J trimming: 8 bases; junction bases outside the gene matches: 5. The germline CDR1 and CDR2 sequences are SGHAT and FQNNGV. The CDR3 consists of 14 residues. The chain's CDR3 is CASSLEAGGLGYTF. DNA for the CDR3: TGTGCCAGCAGCTTAGAGGCAGGGGGCTTAGGCTACACCTTC. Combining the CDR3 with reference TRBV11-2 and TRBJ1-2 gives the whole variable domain EAGVAQSPRYKIIEKRQSVAFWCNPISGHATLYWYQQILGQGPKLLIQFQNNGVVDDSQLPKDRFSAERLKGVDSTLKIQPAKLEDSAVYLCASSLEAGGLGYTFGSGTRLTVV.

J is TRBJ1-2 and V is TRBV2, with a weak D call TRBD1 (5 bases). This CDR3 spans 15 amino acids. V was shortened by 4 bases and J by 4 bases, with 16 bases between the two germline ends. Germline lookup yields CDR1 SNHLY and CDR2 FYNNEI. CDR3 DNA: TGTGCCAGCAGTGTTGGCCAGGGTACGCCCTATGGCTACACCTTC. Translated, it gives CASSVGQGTPYGYTF.